One and the same sample provided the 30 T cell receptor beta chains below, sequenced in a study of beta chain features in type 1 diabetes (dated by TCRdb to 2017 to 2018). The receptor library was made with the immunoSEQ multiplex PCR assay. All of the isolated RNA was reverse transcribed with the High Capacity cDNA Reverse Transcription Kit, so expressed TCRB transcripts were sequenced. This is the immuneACCESS table as TCRdb keeps it, with only in-frame sequences that have V and J called. A part of the clones is gone; compared with another copy, unresolved V genes explain less than half, and the rest is unexplained. This sample is represented by 400,000 to 600,000 clones; 25% to 35% of them were singletons. The ten largest clones add up to roughly 0.066% of the sample. The sample comprised naive CD4+ T cells from blood. This sample's cell subset or site label indicates: true naive CD4+ T cells. The receptors stem from a young man in good health.

Concerning this clone itself: A read error may produce the germline difference seen at one junction end. The chain combines TRBV12-5 with TRBJ2-6; D not certain. Germline CDR1 reads LGHNT; CDR2 reads FRNRAP. The CDR3 loop spans 13 amino acids. This CDR3 is CARGLSGANVLTF. CDR3 sequence (DNA): TGTGCTAGGGGTTTGTCTGGGGCCAACGTCCTGACTTTC.

V is TRBV30 and J is TRBJ2-7; D is tentatively TRBD1 or TRBD2 (5 bases each). In germline, CDR1 is GTSNPN, CDR2 SVGIG (reference sequence). CDR3 length: 13 residues. The V and J ends lost 4 bases and 6 bases respectively, with 16 bases between them. The CDR3 reads CAWIPGLWGEQYF. The CDR3 nucleotides are TGTGCCTGGATCCCGGGGCTATGGGGCGAGCAGTACTTC.

This clone appeared a few times. This chain uses TRBV29-1 with TRBJ2-7; TRBD2 is a possible D gene (6 bases). The ends were cut back, 4 bases at V and 1 base at J, with 11 bases in the middle. CDR1 and CDR2 from the germline V gene are SQVTM and ANQGSEA. This CDR3 spans 13 amino acids. The chain's CDR3 is CSVVSGPSYEQYF. The CDR3 DNA sequence: TGCAGCGTTGTTAGCGGCCCTTCCTACGAGCAGTACTTC.

The chain has TRBV5-1 and TRBJ2-1; TRBD2 agrees at 8 bases. Germline V gives CDR1 SGHRS, CDR2 YFSETQ. V dropped 4 bases and J dropped 6; count of bases not matched to a gene: 9. The CDR3 consists of 15 residues. Here the CDR3 reads CASSPASGPINEQFF. DNA of the CDR3: TGCGCCAGCAGCCCTGCTAGCGGGCCGATCAATGAGCAGTTCTTC.

This clone was picked up a small number of times. The chain carries TRBV7-2 and TRBJ2-5, with 8 bases that match TRBD1. The CDR3 is 16 residues long. Germline V gene lookup returns CDR1 SGHTA and CDR2 FQGNSA. J lost 1 base, V lost 0 bases, and 4 bases had no gene match. CDR3 sequence reads: CASSLATGARQETQYF. CDR3 nucleotides: TGTGCCAGCAGCTTAGCGACAGGGGCCCGCCAAGAGACCCAGTACTTC.

The chain employs TRBV27 and TRBJ2-7; perhaps TRBD2 as D (6 bases). Germline assignment: CDR1 MNHEY and CDR2 SMNVEV (reference sequence). This CDR3 region has 16 residues. V was clipped by 0 bases and J by 3 bases, with 15 bases between them. The CDR3 protein is CASSLSSSGLRYEQYF. CDR3 sequence (DNA): TGTGCCAGCAGTTTATCATCGAGCGGGCTTCGCTACGAGCAGTACTTC.

This clone has more than one count but fewer than ten. This sample includes further DNA sequences coding for the same CDR3. The V call is TRBV30, the J call TRBJ1-5, with 8 bases matching TRBD1. Germline V lookup: CDR1 GTSNPN, CDR2 SVGIG (reference sequence). CDR3 size: 14 residues. Trimming took 2 bases from V and 2 from J; bases not matched to a gene: 2. CDR3 DNA sequence: TGTGCCTGGAGTTTGGGACAGGGCAATCAGCCCCAGCATTTT. It specifies CAWSLGQGNQPQHF.

This chain uses TRBV7-3 with TRBJ1-2; 8 nucleotides align to TRBD1. Trimming took 5 bases from V and 7 from J; bases not matched to a gene: 6. The length of the CDR3 is 13 residues. In germline, CDR1 is SGHTA, CDR2 FQGTGA. The CDR3 sequence: CASSTRTGSGYTF. CDR3 sequence (DNA): TGTGCCAGCAGCACACGGACAGGGTCTGGCTACACCTTC.

The rearrangement joins TRBV5-6 to TRBJ2-7; 8 nucleotides match TRBD2. The CDR3 has 14 residues. The J segment lost 5 bases and the V segment lost 8 bases, leaving 12 bases of the junction unmatched. Germline V gene data show CDR1 as SGHDT and CDR2 as YYEEEE. CDR3 loop: CASSREGRIHEQYF. In DNA, the CDR3 is TGTGCCAGTAGCCGGGAGGGCCGTATCCACGAGCAGTACTTC.

This clone has a handful of counts. Within the sample, other DNA sequences also encode this same CDR3. This chain links TRBV9 with TRBJ2-7, with 13 bases that match TRBD2. V was pared by 4 bases and J by 3 bases, with 4 bases of the junction left unmatched. Germline CDR1 is SGDLS and CDR2 is YYNGEE. This CDR3 is 15 amino acids long. The CDR3 coding sequence is TGTGCCAGCAGCCCCGGACTAGCGGGAGTCTACGAGCAGTACTTC. Protein: CASSPGLAGVYEQYF. The variable domain in full, with the rest retrieved from reference TRBV9 and TRBJ2-7, is DSGVTQTPKHLITATGQRVTLRCSPRSGDLSVYWYQQSLDQGLQFLIQYYNGEERAKGNILERFSAQQFPDLHSELNLSSLELGDSALYFCASSPGLAGVYEQYFGPGTRLTVT.

Concerning this clone: Other DNA sequences of this sample code for an identical CDR3. J is TRBJ2-1 and V is TRBV30; no reliable D call. Trimming pared 2 bases from V and 8 bases from J, leaving 7 bases between. The CDR3 spans 11 residues. Germline V gene lookup returns CDR1 GTSNPN and CDR2 SVGIG (reference sequence). In DNA, the CDR3 is TGTGCCTGGAGTAATAGGGATGAGCAGTTCTTC. Translated: CAWSNRDEQFF.

Only one count was recorded for this clone. The V call is TRBV28, the J call TRBJ2-4; D remains unclear. Germline V gene lookup returns CDR1 MDHEN and CDR2 SYDVKM. CDR3 length: 11 amino acids. Deletions cut 8 bases from V and 9 bases from J, with 11 bases between. The CDR3 region is CASFLAGIQYF. The CDR3 coding sequence is TGTGCCAGCTTTTTGGCAGGCATTCAGTACTTC.

This sequence joins TRBV5-4 and TRBJ2-3; TRBD2 might be the D (6 bases). Trimming cost V 0 bases and J 1 base, with 12 bases left between them. The CDR3 consists of 16 residues. In germline, CDR1 is SGHNT, CDR2 YYREEE (reference sequence). Written as DNA, the CDR3 is TGTGCCAGCAGCTTGGGAGGGGAGGTCGGCACAGATACGCAGTATTTT. This codes for CASSLGGEVGTDTQYF.

V usage is TRBV7-2 and J usage is TRBJ2-1; TRBD2 might be the D (5 bases). V was pared by 1 base and J by 5 bases, with 12 bases between. CDR1 is SGHTA and CDR2 is FQGNSA in the germline V gene. The CDR3 has 15 residues. The CDR3 sequence is CASSLGAGIDNEQFF. As DNA, the CDR3 is TGTGCCAGCAGCTTAGGGGCGGGCATCGACAATGAGCAGTTCTTC.

This chain joins TRBV5-6 and TRBJ2-5; 11 bases map to TRBD2. Germline V gene lookup returns CDR1 SGHDT and CDR2 YYEEEE. CDR3 length: 15 residues. Losses at the gene ends were 1 base for V and 3 bases for J; bases not matched to a gene: 2. The CDR3: CASSLRLAGKETQYF. For the CDR3, the DNA is TGTGCCAGCAGCTTGCGACTAGCGGGAAAAGAGACCCAGTACTTC.

This clone was counted between two and nine times. The J gene is TRBJ2-2, the V gene TRBV9, with D maybe TRBD1 (6 bases). The CDR3 has 15 residues. Trimming removed 0 bases at V and 4 bases at J, with 10 bases between. Germline V gene data show CDR1 as SGDLS and CDR2 as YYNGEE. In DNA, the CDR3 is TGTGCCAGCAGCGTAGGGGGACACCTCACCGGGGAGCTGTTTTTT. This gives the protein CASSVGGHLTGELFF.

In this sample, this clone turned up a few times. The chain uses TRBV7-2 and TRBJ2-5; TRBD1 aligns across 7 bases. From germline, CDR1 is SGHTA and CDR2 FQGNSA. The V and J ends lost 6 bases and 4 bases, in that order; junction bases with no gene match: 8. The CDR3 is made up of 14 amino acids. The CDR3: CASRTGTVLETQYF. The CDR3 DNA reads TGTGCCAGCAGGACCGGGACAGTGTTAGAGACCCAGTACTTC.

This chain connects TRBV30 to TRBJ1-5; D is possibly TRBD1 (6 bases). Trimming pared 4 bases from V and 9 bases from J, leaving 16 bases between. This CDR3 has 13 residues. Germline V gives CDR1 GTSNPN, CDR2 SVGIG (reference sequence). The CDR3 region is CAWKTTGSVPQHF. The CDR3 region has the DNA TGTGCCTGGAAGACGACAGGTTCGGTGCCCCAGCATTTT.

This clone came up a few times. The chain combines TRBV28 with TRBJ2-7, with D unresolved. The CDR3 spans 12 residues. Trimming cost V 3 bases and J 7 bases, with 10 bases left between them. The germline V gene encodes CDR1 MDHEN and CDR2 SYDVKM. CDR3 DNA sequence: TGTGCCAGCAGTTTTCTCCTCTGGGAGCAGTACTTC. Translation: CASSFLLWEQYF.

The chain couples TRBV7-8 to TRBJ1-1, with D hard to call. The germline V and J ends were trimmed by 3 bases and 4 bases, with 15 bases remaining between them. The CDR3 has 15 residues. Per the germline V gene, CDR1 is SGHVS and CDR2 is FQNEAQ. CDR3 sequence: CASSFPAAQITEAFF. CDR3 nucleotides: TGTGCCAGCAGCTTTCCCGCGGCACAGATCACTGAAGCTTTCTTT.

The chain couples TRBV27 to TRBJ2-1, with D maybe TRBD2 (6 bases). V was cut by 5 bases and J by 7 bases, with 30 bases left in between. The CDR3 runs 19 residues. Germline CDR1 MNHEY, CDR2 SMNVEV (reference sequence). The CDR3 DNA reads TGTGCCAGCAGTCCCACCCCGCCCGGCTACCCATGGGGGGAGAATGAGCAGTTCTTC. This encodes CASSPTPPGYPWGENEQFF.

The chain carries TRBV7-9 and TRBJ2-1; 7 bases map to TRBD1. Germline V CDR1 and CDR2: SEHNR, FQNEAQ (reference sequence). V lost 5 bases to trimming and J lost 0 bases; unmatched junction nucleotides: 4. The CDR3 consists of 15 residues. CDR3 nucleotide sequence: TGTGCCAGCAGCGGCAGGGGGTTCTCCTACAATGAGCAGTTCTTC. It is translated as CASSGRGFSYNEQFF.

The CDR3 protein is CAISTLVGSSGNTIYF. In nucleotides, the CDR3 is TGTGCCATATCCACCCTGGTGGGGTCCTCTGGAAACACCATATATTTT. V usage is TRBV10-3 and J usage is TRBJ1-3; D ambiguous. Germline-derived CDR1 and CDR2 are ENHRY and SYGVKD. Deletions cut 9 bases from V and 0 bases from J, with 18 bases between. This CDR3 has 16 amino acids.

This sequence joins TRBV19 and TRBJ2-3; D gene ambiguous. The CDR3 is 15 residues long. From germline, CDR1 is LNHDA and CDR2 SQIVND (reference sequence). V lost 5 bases and J 0 bases, leaving 12 bases between the germline ends. The DNA of the CDR3 is TGTGCCAGTAGTTGGATGCGCTCTAGCACAGATACGCAGTATTTT. It is translated as CASSWMRSSTDTQYF.

This chain connects TRBV7-9 to TRBJ1-1; perhaps TRBD1 as D (5 bases). Per the germline V gene, CDR1 is SEHNR and CDR2 is FQNEAQ (reference sequence). The V gene lost 5 bases and the J gene lost 3 bases, with 16 bases spanning the gap. The CDR3 sequence is 15 residues long. The CDR3 nucleotides read TGTGCCAGCAGCCCTGGAGGGGCTACCGACACTGAAGCTTTCTTT. Protein product: CASSPGGATDTEAFF.

The rearrangement joins TRBV28 to TRBJ1-3; D unresolved. Per germline, CDR1 MDHEN and CDR2 SYDVKM. Trimming cost V 3 bases and J 4 bases, with 16 bases left between them. The CDR3 contains 16 residues. The DNA for the CDR3 is TGTGCCAGCAGTTTGGCATCTCGTGAGGCGGGAAACACCATATATTTT. Translating gives CASSLASREAGNTIYF.

This clone showed up just a few times. The chain carries TRBV15 and TRBJ2-1; 8 bases fit TRBD1. CDR1 is LNHNV and CDR2 is YYDKDF in the germline V gene (reference sequence). The V segment lost 3 bases and the J segment 0 bases; nucleotides outside the gene matches: 4. The CDR3 covers 16 residues. The CDR3 is CATSSAGQGSYNEQFF. Here the CDR3 DNA reads TGTGCCACCAGCAGTGCTGGACAGGGCTCCTACAATGAGCAGTTCTTC.

This clone was seen more than once but under ten times. The V gene is TRBV29-1, the J gene TRBJ1-1; 8 bases are shared with TRBD1. This CDR3 is 12 amino acids long. Trimming cost V 4 bases and J 6 bases; bases outside gene matches: 4. Looked up from germline, CDR1 is SQVTM and CDR2 is ANQGSEA. Here the CDR3 reads CSVVETGAEAFF. CDR3 sequence (DNA): TGCAGCGTTGTTGAGACAGGGGCTGAAGCTTTCTTT.

Only one count was recorded for this clone. V and J are TRBV30 and TRBJ2-1; tentative D call: TRBD2 (6 bases). This CDR3 has 15 amino acids. Germline lookup yields CDR1 GTSNPN and CDR2 SVGIG (reference sequence). Trimming removed 5 bases from V and 7 bases from J, with 21 bases in between. CDR3 sequence: CAWGGTPRRNNEQFF. The CDR3 DNA reads as TGTGCCTGGGGGGGGACCCCGCGCAGGAATAATGAGCAGTTCTTC.

The rearrangement joins TRBV7-3 to TRBJ2-4; no clear D gene. In germline, CDR1 is SGHTA, CDR2 FQGTGA. Trimming left V 3 bases short and J 2 bases short, with 5 bases between. The CDR3 consists of 13 residues. The CDR3 region has the DNA TGTGCCAGCAGCTTGGAATCCAAAAACATTCAGTACTTC. It specifies CASSLESKNIQYF.